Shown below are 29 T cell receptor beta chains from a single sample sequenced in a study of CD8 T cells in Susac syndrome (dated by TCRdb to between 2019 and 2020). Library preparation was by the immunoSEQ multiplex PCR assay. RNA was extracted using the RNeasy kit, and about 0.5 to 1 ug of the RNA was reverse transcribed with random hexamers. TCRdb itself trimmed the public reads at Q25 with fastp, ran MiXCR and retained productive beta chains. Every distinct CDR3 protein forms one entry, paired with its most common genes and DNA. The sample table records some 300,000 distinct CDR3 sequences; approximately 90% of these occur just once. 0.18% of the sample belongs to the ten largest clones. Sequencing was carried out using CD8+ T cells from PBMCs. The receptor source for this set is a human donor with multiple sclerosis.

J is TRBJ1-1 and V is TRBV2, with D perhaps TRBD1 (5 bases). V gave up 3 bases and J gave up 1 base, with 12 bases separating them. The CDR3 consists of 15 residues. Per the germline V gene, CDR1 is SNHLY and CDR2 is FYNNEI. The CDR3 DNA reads TGTGCCAGCAGTGATCCAGGGCGGGGGAACACTGAAGCTTTCTTT. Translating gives CASSDPGRGNTEAFF.

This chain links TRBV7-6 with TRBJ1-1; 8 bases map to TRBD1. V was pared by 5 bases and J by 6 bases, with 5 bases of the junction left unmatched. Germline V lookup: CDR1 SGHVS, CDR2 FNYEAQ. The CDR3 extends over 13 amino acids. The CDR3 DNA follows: TGTGCCAGCAGCCCCAACAGGGGGGCTGAAGCTTTCTTT. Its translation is CASSPNRGAEAFF.

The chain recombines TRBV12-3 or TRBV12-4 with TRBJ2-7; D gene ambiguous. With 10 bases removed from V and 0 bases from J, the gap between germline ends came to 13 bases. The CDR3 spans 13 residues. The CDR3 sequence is CATRPPNSYEQYF. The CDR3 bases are TGTGCCACCAGGCCGCCCAACTCCTACGAGCAGTACTTC.

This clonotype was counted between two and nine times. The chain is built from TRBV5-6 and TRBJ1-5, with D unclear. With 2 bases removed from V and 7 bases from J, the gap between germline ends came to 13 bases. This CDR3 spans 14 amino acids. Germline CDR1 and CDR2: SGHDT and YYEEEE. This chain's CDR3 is CASSFLGGGQPQHF. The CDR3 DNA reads TGTGCCAGCAGCTTTCTCGGCGGCGGGCAGCCCCAGCATTTT.

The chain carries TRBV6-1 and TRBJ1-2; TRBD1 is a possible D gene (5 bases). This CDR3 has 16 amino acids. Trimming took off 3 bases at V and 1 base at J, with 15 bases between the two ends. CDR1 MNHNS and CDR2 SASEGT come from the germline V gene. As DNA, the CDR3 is TGTGCCAGCAGTGAGATTCCGGGGGGATTTAACTATGGCTACACCTTC. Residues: CASSEIPGGFNYGYTF.

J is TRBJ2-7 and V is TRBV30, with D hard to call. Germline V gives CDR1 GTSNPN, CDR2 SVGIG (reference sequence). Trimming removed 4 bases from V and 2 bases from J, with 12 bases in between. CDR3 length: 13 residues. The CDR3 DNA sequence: TGTGCCTGGATGGGATGGCCCGCCTACGAGCAGTACTTC. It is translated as CAWMGWPAYEQYF.

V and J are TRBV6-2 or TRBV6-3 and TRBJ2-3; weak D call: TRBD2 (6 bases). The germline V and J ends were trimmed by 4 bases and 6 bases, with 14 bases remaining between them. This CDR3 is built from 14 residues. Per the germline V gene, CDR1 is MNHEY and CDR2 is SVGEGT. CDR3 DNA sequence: TGTGCCAGCAGTTTCACCGGGAGTTGGGATACGCAGTATTTT. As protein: CASSFTGSWDTQYF.

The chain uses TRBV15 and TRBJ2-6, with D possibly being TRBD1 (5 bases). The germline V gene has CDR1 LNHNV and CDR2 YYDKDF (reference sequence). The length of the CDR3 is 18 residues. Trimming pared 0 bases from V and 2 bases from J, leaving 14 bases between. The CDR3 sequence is CATSRDQGSSTGANVLTF. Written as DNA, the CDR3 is TGTGCCACCAGCAGAGATCAGGGTAGCAGCACTGGGGCCAACGTCCTGACTTTC.

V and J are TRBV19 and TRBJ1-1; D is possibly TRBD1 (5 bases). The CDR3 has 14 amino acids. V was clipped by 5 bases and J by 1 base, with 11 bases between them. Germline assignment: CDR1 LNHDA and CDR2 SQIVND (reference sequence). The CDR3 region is CASSGVQENTEAFF. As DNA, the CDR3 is TGTGCCAGTAGTGGGGTACAGGAGAACACTGAAGCTTTCTTT.

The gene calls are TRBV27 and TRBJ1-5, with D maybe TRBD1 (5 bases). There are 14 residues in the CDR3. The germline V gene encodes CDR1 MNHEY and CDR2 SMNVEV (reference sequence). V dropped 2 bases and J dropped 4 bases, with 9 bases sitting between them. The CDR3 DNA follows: TGTGCCAGCAGTTTAATATGGGGGAATCAGCCCCAGCATTTT. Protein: CASSLIWGNQPQHF.

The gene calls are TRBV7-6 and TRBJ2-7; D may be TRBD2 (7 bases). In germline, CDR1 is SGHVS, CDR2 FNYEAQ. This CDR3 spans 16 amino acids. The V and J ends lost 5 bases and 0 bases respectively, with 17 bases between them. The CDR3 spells CASSPYRGGSSYEQYF. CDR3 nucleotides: TGTGCCAGCAGCCCCTATAGGGGGGGCAGCTCCTACGAGCAGTACTTC.

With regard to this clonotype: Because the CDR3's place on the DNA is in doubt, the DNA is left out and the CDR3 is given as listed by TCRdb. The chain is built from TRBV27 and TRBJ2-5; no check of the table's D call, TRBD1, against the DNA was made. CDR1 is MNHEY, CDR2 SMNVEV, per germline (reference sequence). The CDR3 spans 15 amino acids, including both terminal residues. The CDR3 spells CASSFGPGEGETQYF.

Here the CDR3 DNA reads TGTGCCAGCAGTTTGGCTAGCGTCTCCTACGAGCAGTACTTC. Translated: CASSLASVSYEQYF. The V gene is TRBV28, the J gene TRBJ2-7, with a possible D match to TRBD2 (6 bases). Germline lookup yields CDR1 MDHEN and CDR2 SYDVKM. V was cut by 3 bases and J by 0 bases, with 9 bases left in between. The CDR3 length is 14 residues.

The CDR3: CASSPHGRSSGNTIYF. For the CDR3, the DNA is TGTGCCAGCAGCCCCCATGGGCGGAGCTCTGGAAACACCATATATTTT. The gene calls are TRBV9 and TRBJ1-3, with D uncertain. The germline V gene encodes CDR1 SGDLS and CDR2 YYNGEE. The V and J ends lost 4 bases and 0 bases respectively, with 14 bases between them. The CDR3 has 16 amino acids.

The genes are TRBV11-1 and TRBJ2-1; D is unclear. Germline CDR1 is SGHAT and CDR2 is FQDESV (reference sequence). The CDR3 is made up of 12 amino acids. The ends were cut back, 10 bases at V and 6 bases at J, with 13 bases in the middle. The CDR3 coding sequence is TGTGCCATCTCGGACCTAGGCAATGAGCAGTTCTTC. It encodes CAISDLGNEQFF.

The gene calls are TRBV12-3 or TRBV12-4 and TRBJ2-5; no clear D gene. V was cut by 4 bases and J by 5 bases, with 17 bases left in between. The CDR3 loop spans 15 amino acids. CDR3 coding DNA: TGTGCCAGCAGTTCACCCTTTGACTCAGAGGAGACCCAGTACTTC. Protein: CASSSPFDSEETQYF.

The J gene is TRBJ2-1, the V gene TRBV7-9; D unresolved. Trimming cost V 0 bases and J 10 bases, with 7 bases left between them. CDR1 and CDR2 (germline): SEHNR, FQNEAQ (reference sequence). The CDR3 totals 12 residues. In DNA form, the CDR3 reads TGTGCCAGCAGCTTAGCGTATAGGGAGCAGTTCTTC. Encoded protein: CASSLAYREQFF.

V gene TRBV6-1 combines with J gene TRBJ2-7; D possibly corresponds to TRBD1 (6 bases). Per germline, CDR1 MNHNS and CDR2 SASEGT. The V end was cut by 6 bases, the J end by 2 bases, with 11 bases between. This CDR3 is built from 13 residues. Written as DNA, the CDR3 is TGTGCCAGCAGAGGACAGCGAACCTACGAGCAGTACTTC. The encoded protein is CASRGQRTYEQYF.

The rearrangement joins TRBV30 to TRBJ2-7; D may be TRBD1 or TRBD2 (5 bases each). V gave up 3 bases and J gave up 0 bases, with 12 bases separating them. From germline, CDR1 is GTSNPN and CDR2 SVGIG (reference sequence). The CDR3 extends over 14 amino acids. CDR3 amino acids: CAWRTPGASYEQYF. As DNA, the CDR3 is TGTGCCTGGAGGACCCCCGGGGCCTCCTACGAGCAGTACTTC.

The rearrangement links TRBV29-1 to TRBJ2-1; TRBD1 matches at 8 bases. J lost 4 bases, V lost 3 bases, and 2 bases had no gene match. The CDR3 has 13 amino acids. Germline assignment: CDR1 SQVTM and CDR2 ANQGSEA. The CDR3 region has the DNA TGCAGCGTTGAGCAGGGGGCTTACAATGAGCAGTTCTTC. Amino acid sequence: CSVEQGAYNEQFF.

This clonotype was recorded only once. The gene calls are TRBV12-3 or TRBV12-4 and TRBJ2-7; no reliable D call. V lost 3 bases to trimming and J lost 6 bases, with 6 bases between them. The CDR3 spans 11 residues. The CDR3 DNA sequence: TGTGCCAGCAGTTTGATGGGCGAGCAGTACTTC. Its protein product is CASSLMGEQYF.

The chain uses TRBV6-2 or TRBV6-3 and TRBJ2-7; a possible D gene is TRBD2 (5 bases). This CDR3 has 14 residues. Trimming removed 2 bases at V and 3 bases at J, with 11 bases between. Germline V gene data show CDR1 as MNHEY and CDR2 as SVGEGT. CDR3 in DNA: TGTGCCAGCAGTTACCCCATGGGGAGCTACGAGCAGTACTTC. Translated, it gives CASSYPMGSYEQYF.

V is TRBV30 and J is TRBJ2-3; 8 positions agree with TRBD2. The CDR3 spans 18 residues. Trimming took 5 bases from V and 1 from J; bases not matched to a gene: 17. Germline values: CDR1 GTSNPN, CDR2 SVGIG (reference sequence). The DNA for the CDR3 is TGTGCCTGGTCAGACCCGGGTAGCGGGACTTTCGGCACAGATACGCAGTATTTT. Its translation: CAWSDPGSGTFGTDTQYF. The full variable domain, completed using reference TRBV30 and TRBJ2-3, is SQTIHQWPATLVQPVGSPLSLECTVEGTSNPNLYWYRQAAGRGLQLLFYSVGIGQISSEVPQNLSASRPQDRQFILSSKKLLLSDSGFYLCAWSDPGSGTFGTDTQYFGPGTRLTVL.

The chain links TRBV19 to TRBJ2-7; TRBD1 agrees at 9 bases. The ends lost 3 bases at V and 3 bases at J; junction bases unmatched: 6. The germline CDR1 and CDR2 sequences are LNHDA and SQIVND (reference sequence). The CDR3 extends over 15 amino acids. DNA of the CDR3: TGTGCCAGTAGTATCTCCGGGACAGGGCGCTACGAGCAGTACTTC. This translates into CASSISGTGRYEQYF.

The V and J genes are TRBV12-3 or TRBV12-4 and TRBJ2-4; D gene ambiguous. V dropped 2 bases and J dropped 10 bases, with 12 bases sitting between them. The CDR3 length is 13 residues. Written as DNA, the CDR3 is TGTGCCAGCAGTTTATTTCCCCGGTGGATTCAGTACTTC. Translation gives CASSLFPRWIQYF.

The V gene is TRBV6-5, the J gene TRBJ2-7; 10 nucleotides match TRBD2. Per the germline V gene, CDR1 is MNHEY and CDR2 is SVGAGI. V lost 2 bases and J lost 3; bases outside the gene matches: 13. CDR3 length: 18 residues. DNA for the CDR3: TGTGCCAGCAGTTACCTCCGAGTCATAGCGGGAGGAGGCTACGAGCAGTACTTC. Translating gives CASSYLRVIAGGGYEQYF.

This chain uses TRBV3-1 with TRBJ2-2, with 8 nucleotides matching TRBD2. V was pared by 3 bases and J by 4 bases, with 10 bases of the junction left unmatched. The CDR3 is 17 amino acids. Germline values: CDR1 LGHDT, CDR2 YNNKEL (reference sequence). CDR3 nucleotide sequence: TGTGCCAGCAGCCATCGCCCGGGACTAGGGAGCACCGGGGAGCTGTTTTTT. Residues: CASSHRPGLGSTGELFF.

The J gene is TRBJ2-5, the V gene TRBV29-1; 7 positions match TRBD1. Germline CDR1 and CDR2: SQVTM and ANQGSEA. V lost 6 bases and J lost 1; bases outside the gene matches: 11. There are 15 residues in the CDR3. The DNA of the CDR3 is TGCAGCGTAGACTCTATCCGACAGGGCCAAGAGACCCAGTACTTC. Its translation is CSVDSIRQGQETQYF. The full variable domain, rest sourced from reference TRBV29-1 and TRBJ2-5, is SAVISQKPSRDICQRGTSLTIQCQVDSQVTMMFWYRQQPGQSLTLIATANQGSEATYESGFVIDKFPISRPNLTFSTLTVSNMSPEDSSIYLCSVDSIRQGQETQYFGPGTRLLVL.

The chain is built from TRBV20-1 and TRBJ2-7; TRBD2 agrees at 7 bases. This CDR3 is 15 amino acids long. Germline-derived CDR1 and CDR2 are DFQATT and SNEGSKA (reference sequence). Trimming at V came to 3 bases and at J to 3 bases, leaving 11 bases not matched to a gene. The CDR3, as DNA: TGCAGTGCTAGCGGCGGGAGATCCGGGATCTACGAGCAGTACTTC. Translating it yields CSASGGRSGIYEQYF.